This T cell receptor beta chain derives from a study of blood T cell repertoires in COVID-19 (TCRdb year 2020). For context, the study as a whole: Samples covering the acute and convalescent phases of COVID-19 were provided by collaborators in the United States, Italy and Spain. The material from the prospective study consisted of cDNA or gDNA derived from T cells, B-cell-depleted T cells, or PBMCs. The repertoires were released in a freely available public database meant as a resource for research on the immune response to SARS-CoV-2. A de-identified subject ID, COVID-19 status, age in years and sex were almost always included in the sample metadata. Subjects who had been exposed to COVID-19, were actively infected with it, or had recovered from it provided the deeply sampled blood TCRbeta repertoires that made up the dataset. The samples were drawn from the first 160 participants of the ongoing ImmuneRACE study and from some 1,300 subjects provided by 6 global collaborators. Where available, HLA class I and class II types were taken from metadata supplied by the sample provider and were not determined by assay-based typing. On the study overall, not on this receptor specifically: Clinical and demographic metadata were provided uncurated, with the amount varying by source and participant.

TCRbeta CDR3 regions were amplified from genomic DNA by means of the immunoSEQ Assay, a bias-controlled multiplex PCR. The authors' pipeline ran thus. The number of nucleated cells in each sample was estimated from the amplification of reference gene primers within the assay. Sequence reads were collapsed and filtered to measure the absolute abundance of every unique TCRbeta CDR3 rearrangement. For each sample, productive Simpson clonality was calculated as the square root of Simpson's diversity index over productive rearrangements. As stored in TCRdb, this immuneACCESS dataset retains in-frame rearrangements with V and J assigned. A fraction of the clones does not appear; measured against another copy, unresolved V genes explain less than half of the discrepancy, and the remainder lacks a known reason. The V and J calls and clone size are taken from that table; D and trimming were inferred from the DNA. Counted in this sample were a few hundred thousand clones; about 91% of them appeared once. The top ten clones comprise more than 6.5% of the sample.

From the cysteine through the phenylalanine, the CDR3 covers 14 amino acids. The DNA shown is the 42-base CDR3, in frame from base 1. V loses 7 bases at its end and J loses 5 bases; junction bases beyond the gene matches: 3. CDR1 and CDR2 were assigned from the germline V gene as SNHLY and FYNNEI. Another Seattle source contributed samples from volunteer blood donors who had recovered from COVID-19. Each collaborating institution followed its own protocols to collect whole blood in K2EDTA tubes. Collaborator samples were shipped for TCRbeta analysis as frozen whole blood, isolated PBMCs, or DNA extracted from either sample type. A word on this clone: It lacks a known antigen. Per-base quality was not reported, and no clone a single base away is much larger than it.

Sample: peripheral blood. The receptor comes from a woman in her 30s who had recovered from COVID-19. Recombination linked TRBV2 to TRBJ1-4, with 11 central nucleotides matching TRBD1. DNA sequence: TGTGCCAGCATTCGGGACAGGGGGAATGAAAAACTGTTTTTT. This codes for CASIRDRGNEKLFF.